The TCR beta chain under discussion was sequenced for a study of shared clonotypes between healthy human individuals. On the study more broadly: Donors, aged 18 to 49, were a couple of women and three men. General observations from the study: Generation probability values for non-shared clonotypes were lower than those for clonotypes shared by all four donors. Memory subsets had estimated richness that was generally smaller than that of naive subsets.

Concerning this clone: The target antigen is unknown.

There are 15 residues in the CDR3. Looked up from germline, CDR1 is LGHNA and CDR2 is YSLEER. With V trimmed by 0 bases and J by 6 bases, 3 bases remained unmatched. Memory CD4+ cells were the fraction left after CD45RA+ naive selection. Assay: immunoSEQ multiplex PCR; the TCRdb copy retains only in-frame clones and omits some. Of roughly 2 million clones in the sample, roughly 95% are singletons; the top ten hold 0.13%. The chain is built from TRBV4-3 and TRBJ2-1; 9 nucleotides agree with TRBD2. This TCR came from a man younger than 30 in good health. The specimen was naive CD4+ T cells sorted from blood. Specified subset: CD45RA+ positively selected. The CDR3 protein is CASSQEGTSPNEQFF. CDR3 nucleotides: TGCGCCAGCAGCCAAGAGGGGACTAGCCCCAATGAGCAGTTCTTC.